The clone carrying this T cell receptor beta chain was recorded at least ten times. The data belong to a study of T cells in Graves' hyperthyroidism and ophthalmopathy. Germline CDR1 DFQATT, CDR2 SNEGSKA (reference sequence). The CDR3 contains 15 residues. Trimming left V 6 bases short and J 0 bases short, with 15 bases between. Aged 18 to 65, the patients had hyperthyroidism that was newly diagnosed and had lasted under 2 months. Ahead of any ophthalmopathy symptoms, the blood sample was obtained at the first diagnosis of hyperthyroidism. RNA transcripts provided the source from which TCR beta CDR3 regions were amplified. With the HTBI primer set, the TCR CDR3 went through a first round of RT-PCR. TCRdb passed the multiplex PCR reads through MiXCR, listing each CDR3 protein once. The table has a few hundred thousand distinct CDR3 sequences, approximately 14% seen once.

The clonotype comes from a woman aged 18 to 35 with Graves' hyperthyroidism that later progressed to Graves' ophthalmopathy. Sequencing input: blood. This chain joins TRBV20-1 and TRBJ2-1; no clear D gene. In DNA form, the CDR3 reads TGCAGTGCCCCCCCCCGGCGATACTCCTACAATGAGCAGTTCTTC. It specifies CSAPPRRYSYNEQFF.